The 3 T cell receptor beta chains below come from one sample, sequenced in a study of post-analysis software for immune sequencing data. TCR beta cDNA libraries included unique molecular identifiers. TCRdb recomputed calls from the PCR reads with MiXCR, one row per CDR3 protein. The top ten clones hold under 6% of a sample with some 890,000 distinct CDR3 sequences, about 50% of them seen once. Overall study findings and caveats: With TRBV5-6, TRBV5-1 and TRBV20-1 included, 4 or 5 TRBV segments were more frequent in patients than in controls.

The antigens these receptors bind are not known. The sequenced sample consisted of blood. These receptors were taken from a girl between 10 and 17 years old with multiple sclerosis.

The chain links TRBV7-9 to TRBJ2-3; D ambiguous. The CDR3 covers 16 residues. With 5 bases removed from V and 1 base from J, the gap between germline ends came to 16 bases. Looked up from germline, CDR1 is SEHNR and CDR2 is FQNEAQ (reference sequence). The CDR3, as DNA: TGTGCCAGCAGCCCCCCCCTTGGCCGCGGCACAGATACGCAGTATTTT. This gives the protein CASSPPLGRGTDTQYF.

This clonotype was detected ten times or more. The chain recombines TRBV7-2 with TRBJ1-2; 8 positions match TRBD1. Germline lookup yields CDR1 SGHTA and CDR2 FQGNSA. Unmatched junction bases numbered 12, after V lost 5 bases and J lost 7 bases. This CDR3 has 15 residues. In DNA, the CDR3 is TGTGCCAGCAGCCCCAAAGGACAGGGCAGCGGTGGCTACACCTTC. Translated: CASSPKGQGSGGYTF.

The CDR3 DNA reads TGTGCCGTTCTGGAGTACAATGAGCAGTTCTTC. This gives the protein CAVLEYNEQFF. J is TRBJ2-1 and V is TRBV10-3; unclear D gene. CDR3 length: 11 amino acids. Between the trimmed V and J ends, which lost 11 bases and 4 bases, there was a span of 9 bases. The germline V gene encodes CDR1 ENHRY and CDR2 SYGVKD.